These 25 T cell receptor beta chains were sequenced from one sample in a study of shared clonotypes between healthy human individuals. The naive CD8 population came from CD45RO-negative cells selected for CCR7, without terminally differentiated effector memory CD45RA+ cells. Here immunoSEQ multiplex PCR was the method, and the copy in TCRdb shows in-frame clones only, minus some. The repertoire holds about 2.2 million clones, with approximately 92% as singletons. The sequenced material came from naive CD8+ T cells from PBMCs. The receptors originated from a young man in good health. Some clones in this sample may be carry-over from other donors' samples.

The chain combines TRBV5-6 with TRBJ2-3, with D uncertain. Germline-derived CDR1 and CDR2 are SGHDT and YYEEEE. The CDR3 contains 14 residues. V was trimmed by 7 bases and J by 0 bases, leaving 12 bases between them. The CDR3 loop reads CASHPPPSTDTQYF. CDR3 DNA sequence: TGTGCCAGCCACCCTCCACCTAGCACAGATACGCAGTATTTT.

The chain recombines TRBV30 with TRBJ2-4; no clear D. V shed 6 bases and J shed 4 bases, with 13 bases lying between them. CDR3 size: 13 residues. The germline gives CDR1 GTSNPN, CDR2 SVGIG (reference sequence). The chain's CDR3 is CACLEIGKNIQYF. CDR3 nucleotides: TGTGCCTGCCTAGAGATTGGAAAAAACATTCAGTACTTC.

This clone was observed a few times. The chain has TRBV9 and TRBJ2-1; D is possibly TRBD1 or TRBD2 (5 bases each). Trimming stripped 8 bases from V and 4 bases from J, with 16 bases between. The germline V gene has CDR1 SGDLS and CDR2 YYNGEE. CDR3 length: 14 residues. CDR3 DNA sequence: TGTGCCAGTGGGGCCGGACGGACTTACAATGAGCAGTTCTTC. Its translation: CASGAGRTYNEQFF.

The rearrangement links TRBV15 to TRBJ1-1; TRBD1 agrees at 12 bases. Trimming cost V 4 bases and J 1 base; bases outside gene matches: 4. Germline V gene data show CDR1 as LNHNV and CDR2 as YYDKDF (reference sequence). CDR3 length equals 16 residues. CDR3 in amino acids: CATSTGTGGQNTEAFF. Here the CDR3 DNA reads TGTGCCACCAGCACAGGGACAGGGGGCCAGAACACTGAAGCTTTCTTT.

V is TRBV27 and J is TRBJ2-2; 7 nucleotides match TRBD1. The CDR3 totals 13 residues. Germline V gives CDR1 MNHEY, CDR2 SMNVEV (reference sequence). V trimming: 6 bases; J trimming: 4 bases; junction bases outside the gene matches: 2. The CDR3 region has the DNA TGTGCCAGCAGGACAGGGCGCACCGGGGAGCTGTTTTTT. Residues: CASRTGRTGELFF.

The rearrangement joins TRBV29-1 to TRBJ1-2, with TRBD1 matching 10 bases. The CDR3 has 16 residues. In germline, CDR1 is SQVTM, CDR2 ANQGSEA. Germline trimming cut 0 bases from V and 1 base from J; bases unmatched to any gene: 5. The CDR3 nucleotides read TGCAGCGTTGAAGAAGGGACAGGGGCCATTAACTATGGCTACACCTTC. Translating gives CSVEEGTGAINYGYTF. The variable domain in full, with the rest retrieved from reference TRBV29-1 and TRBJ1-2, is SAVISQKPSRDICQRGTSLTIQCQVDSQVTMMFWYRQQPGQSLTLIATANQGSEATYESGFVIDKFPISRPNLTFSTLTVSNMSPEDSSIYLCSVEEGTGAINYGYTFGSGTRLTVV.

The V call is TRBV7-2, the J call TRBJ2-7; D could derive from TRBD1 or TRBD2 (6 bases each). Looked up from germline, CDR1 is SGHTA and CDR2 is FQGNSA. This CDR3 has 14 residues. V was shortened by 4 bases and J by 2 bases, with 12 bases between the two germline ends. This CDR3 reads CASSWRDKTYEQYF. In DNA, the CDR3 is TGTGCCAGCAGCTGGAGGGACAAGACCTACGAGCAGTACTTC.

The rearrangement joins TRBV11-2 to TRBJ1-4, with 7 bases that match TRBD1. Germline values: CDR1 SGHAT, CDR2 FQNNGV. This CDR3 contains 15 residues. V lost 5 bases and J lost 4; bases outside the gene matches: 7. CDR3 in DNA: TGTGCCAGCAGCAGACGACAGGGAAATAATGAAAAACTGTTTTTT. This gives the protein CASSRRQGNNEKLFF.

This rearrangement joins TRBV28 to TRBJ1-1; no clear D gene. The CDR3 loop spans 13 amino acids. Deletions cut 3 bases from V and 1 base from J, with 6 bases between. Germline V CDR1 and CDR2: MDHEN, SYDVKM. CDR3 sequence (DNA): TGTGCCAGCAGTTTGAACGGGAACACTGAAGCTTTCTTT. Translated: CASSLNGNTEAFF. Using reference TRBV28 and TRBJ1-1 for the parts outside the CDR3, the full variable domain is DVKVTQSSRYLVKRTGEKVFLECVQDMDHENMFWYRQDPGLGLRLIYFSYDVKMKEKGDIPEGYSVSREKKERFSLILESASTNQTSMYLCASSLNGNTEAFFGQGTRLTVV.

This clone was recorded only once. The V and J genes are TRBV28 and TRBJ2-1; 11 bases fit TRBD2. The CDR3 runs to 15 residues. V trimming: 6 bases; J trimming: 4 bases; junction bases outside the gene matches: 5. Germline loops: CDR1 MDHEN, CDR2 SYDVKM. The CDR3 DNA reads as TGTGCCAGCAGACAAACTAGCGGGAGTTACAATGAGCAGTTCTTC. Its protein product is CASRQTSGSYNEQFF.

The chain has TRBV7-8 and TRBJ2-7; D ambiguous. The V gene's germline CDR1 is SGHVS and CDR2 FQNEAQ. Trimming shortened V by 0 bases and J by 3 bases, and 12 bases separated the two germline ends. The CDR3 has 15 residues. The CDR3 DNA reads as TGTGCCAGCAGCTTAGCGCTTCGAGCAGGCTACGAGCAGTACTTC. Protein sequence: CASSLALRAGYEQYF.

The chain recombines TRBV4-2 with TRBJ2-5; 8 bases map to TRBD2. Germline V gene sequence: CDR1 LGHNA, CDR2 YNFKEQ. This CDR3 has 19 amino acids. V dropped 5 bases and J dropped 5; count of bases not matched to a gene: 22. CDR3 DNA: TGTGCCAGCAGCTCAAGCCCGGGGCTAGCGGGTTCCTCGAGGGAGACCCAGTACTTC. Translation: CASSSSPGLAGSSRETQYF.

The DNA for the CDR3 is TGTGCCAGCAGTCTGCCCGAGCCCCTAGCTATCGGCTACACCTTC. As protein: CASSLPEPLAIGYTF. The rearrangement links TRBV2 to TRBJ1-2; no reliable D call. Trimming took 5 bases from V and 8 from J, leaving 21 bases between them. Germline CDR1 SNHLY, CDR2 FYNNEI. The CDR3 contains 15 residues.

This chain links TRBV5-1 with TRBJ2-7, with 8 bases that match TRBD2. This CDR3 comprises 15 residues. Germline assignment: CDR1 SGHRS and CDR2 YFSETQ. V shed 2 bases, J shed 7 bases, and the junction held 11 bases outside the gene matches. The chain's CDR3 is CASSFPGGPSSEQYF. The CDR3 DNA follows: TGCGCCAGCAGCTTCCCGGGGGGGCCCTCCTCGGAGCAGTACTTC.

The chain employs TRBV5-1 and TRBJ1-1, with D hard to call. Germline lookup yields CDR1 SGHRS and CDR2 YFSETQ. CDR3 length: 20 residues. V was cut by 4 bases and J by 0 bases, with 28 bases left in between. The CDR3 spells CASSALAGTSIYGMNTEAFF. DNA of the CDR3: TGCGCCAGCAGCGCCCTGGCGGGTACCAGCATTTACGGAATGAACACTGAAGCTTTCTTT.

J is TRBJ2-5 and V is TRBV27, with D perhaps assigned TRBD1 or TRBD2 (5 bases each). V dropped 0 bases and J dropped 5 bases, with 13 bases sitting between them. This CDR3 contains 15 residues. Per the germline V gene, CDR1 is MNHEY and CDR2 is SMNVEV (reference sequence). The CDR3 nucleotides read TGTGCCAGCAGTTTATCGGGGACGCCGGGTGAGACCCAGTACTTC. Encoded protein: CASSLSGTPGETQYF.

This chain links TRBV7-3 with TRBJ2-2, with D perhaps TRBD2 (6 bases). V shed 2 bases and J shed 0 bases, with 7 bases lying between them. This CDR3 has 15 residues. The germline CDR1 and CDR2 sequences are SGHTA and FQGTGA. The CDR3 DNA sequence: TGTGCCAGCAGCTTAGGGACTTCGAACACCGGGGAGCTGTTTTTT. Translation: CASSLGTSNTGELFF.

V is TRBV5-1 and J is TRBJ2-2, with 9 bases that match TRBD1. This CDR3 spans 18 amino acids. V was clipped by 3 bases and J by 4 bases; unmatched bases: 13. The germline CDR1 and CDR2 sequences are SGHRS and YFSETQ. The chain's CDR3 is CASSYPPGQGLVTGELFF. CDR3 bases: TGCGCCAGCAGCTACCCCCCTGGACAGGGGTTGGTCACCGGGGAGCTGTTTTTT.

About this clone: A read error may produce the germline difference seen at one junction end. The rearrangement joins TRBV6-5 to TRBJ2-1; 8 bases map to TRBD2. The CDR3 contains 16 residues. Germline CDR1 reads MNHEY; CDR2 reads SVGAGI. The CDR3 nucleotides read TGTGCCAGCAGTTACAAGGGACTAGTCGGGTACAGTGAGCAGTTCTTC. Its protein product is CASSYKGLVGYSEQFF.

Only one count was recorded for this clone. V gene TRBV7-6 combines with J gene TRBJ2-7; D remains unclear. CDR1 is SGHVS and CDR2 is FNYEAQ in the germline V gene. CDR3 length equals 14 residues. The germline V and J ends were trimmed by 2 bases and 1 base, with 9 bases remaining between them. CDR3 protein: CASSLRVESYEQYF. Written as DNA, the CDR3 is TGTGCCAGCAGCTTACGGGTGGAGTCCTACGAGCAGTACTTC.

The chain uses TRBV28 and TRBJ2-5; maybe TRBD2 (5 bases). Trimming took off 1 base at V and 4 bases at J, with 10 bases between the two ends. The CDR3 spans 14 residues. Germline V gene data show CDR1 as MDHEN and CDR2 as SYDVKM. Here the CDR3 reads CASSLSGNGETQYF. For the CDR3, the DNA is TGTGCCAGCAGTTTATCCGGGAATGGAGAGACCCAGTACTTC.

This clone has just a few counts. The genes are TRBV6-6 and TRBJ1-5; TRBD1 might be the D (5 bases). This CDR3 region has 13 residues. The germline V and J ends were trimmed by 7 bases and 1 base, with 8 bases remaining between them. Germline lookup yields CDR1 MNHNY and CDR2 SVGAGI (reference sequence). CDR3: CASTGSSNQPQHF. For the CDR3, the DNA is TGTGCCAGCACAGGGAGCAGCAATCAGCCCCAGCATTTT.

The rearrangement links TRBV2 to TRBJ2-4, with D perhaps TRBD2 (6 bases). The germline V gene has CDR1 SNHLY and CDR2 FYNNEI. V lost 3 bases and J lost 3, with 6 bases in between. The CDR3 has 13 amino acids. The CDR3 is CASSEEGKNIQYF. In DNA, the CDR3 is TGTGCCAGCAGTGAGGAGGGCAAAAACATTCAGTACTTC. Based on the CDR3 plus reference TRBV2 and TRBJ2-4, the full variable domain is EPEVTQTPSHQVTQMGQEVILRCVPISNHLYFYWYRQILGQKVEFLVSFYNNEISEKSEIFDDQFSVERPDGSNFTLKIRSTKLEDSAMYFCASSEEGKNIQYFGAGTRLSVL.

V usage is TRBV19 and J usage is TRBJ2-1; 8 bases fit TRBD2. CDR3 length equals 17 residues. CDR1 and CDR2 (germline): LNHDA, SQIVND (reference sequence). The junction had 11 bases not matched to a gene; V was cut back by 0 bases and J by 7 bases. CDR3 protein: CASSIDPTSGRLNEQFF. CDR3 DNA sequence: TGTGCCAGTAGTATAGATCCCACTAGCGGACGGTTGAATGAGCAGTTCTTC.

This chain uses TRBV11-2 with TRBJ2-3, with D perhaps matching TRBD2 (5 bases). V dropped 1 base and J dropped 0 bases, with 14 bases sitting between them. CDR1 is SGHAT and CDR2 is FQNNGV in the germline V gene. CDR3 length: 17 residues. CDR3 nucleotide sequence: TGTGCCAGCAGCTTAGTGTTCGGGGTCCTTAGCACAGATACGCAGTATTTT. Translated: CASSLVFGVLSTDTQYF.